The T cell receptor (beta chain) under discussion was sequenced for a study of Ad26.COV2.S vaccination and SARS-CoV-2 variants. Study-wide context: The authors gave Ad26.COV2.S intramuscularly, either once or twice 56 days apart.

The study, taken as a whole, reports: Post-vaccination breadth of spike-specific CD8+ and CD4+ T cell responses was reportedly substantial. Compared with placebo recipients, vaccine recipients had higher spike-specific TCR breadth.

Repertoires were generated with immunoSEQ multiplex PCR, while TCRdb's copy carries only in-frame clones and drops some. Of about 680,000 clones in the sample, around 90% are singletons; the top ten hold 1.5%. On this clone itself: The antigen remains undetermined.

Documented treatment: roughly 18 received Ad26.COV2.S at low or high dose, single or two shots; five or six received placebo; per-sample allocation not given. Specimens were obtained on day 63 following the first vaccine or placebo injection. Sequences were derived from peripheral blood, sampled in a trial of Ad26.COV2.S vaccine versus placebo. This TCR derives from a person aged 18-60 years who received the Ad26.COV2.S COVID-19 vaccine or a placebo.

CDR3: CAISVGLNEVSGYTF. Written as DNA, the CDR3 is TGTGCCATCAGTGTTGGCCTGAATGAGGTCTCTGGCTACACCTTC. The J gene is TRBJ1-2, the V gene TRBV10-3; D not resolved. This CDR3 contains 15 residues. Germline assignment: CDR1 ENHRY and CDR2 SYGVKD. Trimming left V 4 bases short and J 7 bases short, with 19 bases between.